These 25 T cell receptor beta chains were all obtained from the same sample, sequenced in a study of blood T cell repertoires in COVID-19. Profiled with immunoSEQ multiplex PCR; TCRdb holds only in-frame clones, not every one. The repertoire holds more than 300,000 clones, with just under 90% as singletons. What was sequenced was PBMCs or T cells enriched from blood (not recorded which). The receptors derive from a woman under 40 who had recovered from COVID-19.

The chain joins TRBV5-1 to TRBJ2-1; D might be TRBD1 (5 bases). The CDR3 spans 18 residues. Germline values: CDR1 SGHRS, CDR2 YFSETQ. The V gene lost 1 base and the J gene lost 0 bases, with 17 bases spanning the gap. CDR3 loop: CASSLLRQGISSYNEQFF. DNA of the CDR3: TGCGCCAGCAGCTTGTTGAGGCAGGGAATCTCCTCCTACAATGAGCAGTTCTTC.

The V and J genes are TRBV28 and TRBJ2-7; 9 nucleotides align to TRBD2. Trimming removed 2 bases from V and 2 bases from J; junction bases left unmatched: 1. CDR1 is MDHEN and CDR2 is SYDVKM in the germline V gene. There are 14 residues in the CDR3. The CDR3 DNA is TGTGCCAGCAGTTTAGCTAGCGGGACCTACGAGCAGTACTTC. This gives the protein CASSLASGTYEQYF. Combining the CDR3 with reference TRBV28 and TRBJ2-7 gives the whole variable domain DVKVTQSSRYLVKRTGEKVFLECVQDMDHENMFWYRQDPGLGLRLIYFSYDVKMKEKGDIPEGYSVSREKKERFSLILESASTNQTSMYLCASSLASGTYEQYFGPGTRLTVT.

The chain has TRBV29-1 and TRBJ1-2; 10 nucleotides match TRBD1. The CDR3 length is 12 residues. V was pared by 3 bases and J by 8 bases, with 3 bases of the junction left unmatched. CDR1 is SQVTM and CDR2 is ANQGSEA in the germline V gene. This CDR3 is CSVDGQGEGYTF. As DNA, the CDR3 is TGCAGCGTTGACGGACAGGGGGAAGGCTACACCTTC. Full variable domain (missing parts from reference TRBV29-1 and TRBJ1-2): SAVISQKPSRDICQRGTSLTIQCQVDSQVTMMFWYRQQPGQSLTLIATANQGSEATYESGFVIDKFPISRPNLTFSTLTVSNMSPEDSSIYLCSVDGQGEGYTFGSGTRLTVV.

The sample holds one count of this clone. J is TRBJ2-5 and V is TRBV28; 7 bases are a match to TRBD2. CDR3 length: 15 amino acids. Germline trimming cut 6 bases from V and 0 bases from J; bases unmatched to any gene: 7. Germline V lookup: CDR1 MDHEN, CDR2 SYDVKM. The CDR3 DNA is TGTGCCAGCAGCCACCGTAGCGGGCACCAAGAGACCCAGTACTTC. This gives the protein CASSHRSGHQETQYF.

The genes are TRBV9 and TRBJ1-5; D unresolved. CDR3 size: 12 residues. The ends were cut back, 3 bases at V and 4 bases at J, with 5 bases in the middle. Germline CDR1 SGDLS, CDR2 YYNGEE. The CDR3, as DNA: TGTGCCAGCAGCGCCGGTAATCAGCCCCAGCATTTT. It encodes CASSAGNQPQHF.

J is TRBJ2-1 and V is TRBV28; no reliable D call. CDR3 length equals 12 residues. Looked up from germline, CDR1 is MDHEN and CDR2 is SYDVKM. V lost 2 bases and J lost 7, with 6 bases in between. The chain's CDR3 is CASSLDGNEQFF. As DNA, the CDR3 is TGTGCCAGCAGTTTAGACGGGAATGAGCAGTTCTTC.

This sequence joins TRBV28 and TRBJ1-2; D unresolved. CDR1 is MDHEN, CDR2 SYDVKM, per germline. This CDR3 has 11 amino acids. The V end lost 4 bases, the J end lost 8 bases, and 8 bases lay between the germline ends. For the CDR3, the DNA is TGTGCCAGCAGTTCCCCAAGCGGCTACACCTTC. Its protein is CASSSPSGYTF.

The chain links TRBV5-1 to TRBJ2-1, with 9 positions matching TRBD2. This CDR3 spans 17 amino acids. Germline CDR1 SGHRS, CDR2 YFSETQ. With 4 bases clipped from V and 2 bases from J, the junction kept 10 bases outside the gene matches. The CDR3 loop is CASSPQKTSGAYNEQFF. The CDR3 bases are TGCGCCAGCAGCCCACAAAAGACTAGCGGAGCCTACAATGAGCAGTTCTTC.

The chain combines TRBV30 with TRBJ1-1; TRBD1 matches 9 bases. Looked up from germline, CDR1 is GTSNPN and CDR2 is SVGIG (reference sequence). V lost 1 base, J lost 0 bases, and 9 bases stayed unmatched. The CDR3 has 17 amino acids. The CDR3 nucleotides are TGTGCCTGGAGTGGGGGACAGGGTGAACTTTTGAACACTGAAGCTTTCTTT. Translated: CAWSGGQGELLNTEAFF.

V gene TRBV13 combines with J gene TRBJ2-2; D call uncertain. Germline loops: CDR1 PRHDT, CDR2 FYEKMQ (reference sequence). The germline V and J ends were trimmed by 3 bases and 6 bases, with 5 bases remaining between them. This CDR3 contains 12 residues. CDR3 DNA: TGTGCCAGCAGCTTTACTGCCGGGGAGCTGTTTTTT. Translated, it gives CASSFTAGELFF. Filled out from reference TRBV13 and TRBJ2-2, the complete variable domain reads AAGVIQSPRHLIKEKRETATLKCYPIPRHDTVYWYQQGPGQDPQFLISFYEKMQSDKGSIPDRFSAQQFSDYHSELNMSSLELGDSALYFCASSFTAGELFFGEGSRLTVL.

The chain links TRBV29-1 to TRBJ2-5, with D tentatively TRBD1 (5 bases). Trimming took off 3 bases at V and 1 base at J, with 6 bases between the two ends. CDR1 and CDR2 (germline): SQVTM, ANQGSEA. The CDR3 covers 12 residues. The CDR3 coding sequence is TGCAGCGTTGACAGGGTCCAAGAGACCCAGTACTTC. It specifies CSVDRVQETQYF.

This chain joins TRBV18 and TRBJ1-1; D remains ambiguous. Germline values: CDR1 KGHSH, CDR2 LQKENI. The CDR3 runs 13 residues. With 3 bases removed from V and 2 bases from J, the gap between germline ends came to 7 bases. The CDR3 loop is CASSPRGNTEAFF. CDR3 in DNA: TGTGCCAGCTCACCCCGGGGTAACACTGAAGCTTTCTTT.

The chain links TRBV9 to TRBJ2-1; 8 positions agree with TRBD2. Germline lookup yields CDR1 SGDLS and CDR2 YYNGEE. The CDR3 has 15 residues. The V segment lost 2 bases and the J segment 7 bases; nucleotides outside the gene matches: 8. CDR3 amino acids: CASSVSGSKGNEQFF. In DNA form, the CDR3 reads TGTGCCAGCAGCGTGAGCGGGAGTAAGGGGAATGAGCAGTTCTTC.

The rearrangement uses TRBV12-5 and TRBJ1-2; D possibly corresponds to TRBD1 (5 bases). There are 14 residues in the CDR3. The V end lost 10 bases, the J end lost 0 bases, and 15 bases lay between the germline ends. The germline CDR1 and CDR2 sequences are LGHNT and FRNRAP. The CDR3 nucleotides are TGTGCTACTAATCAGGGTAGGACTAACTATGGCTACACCTTC. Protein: CATNQGRTNYGYTF. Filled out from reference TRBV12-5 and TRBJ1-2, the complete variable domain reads DARVTQTPRHKVTEMGQEVTMRCQPILGHNTVFWYRQTMMQGLELLAYFRNRAPLDDSGMPKDRFSAEMPDATLATLKIQPSEPRDSAVYFCATNQGRTNYGYTFGSGTRLTVV.

CDR3 nucleotides: TGTGCCAGCAGCCTAGATAATACAGGGGTCGGCTACACCTTC. Its translation: CASSLDNTGVGYTF. The chain is built from TRBV7-6 and TRBJ1-2; 7 nucleotides match TRBD1. The CDR3 length is 14 residues. CDR1 is SGHVS, CDR2 FNYEAQ, per germline. J was trimmed by 8 bases and V by 5 bases; bases with no gene match: 11. Full variable domain (missing parts from reference TRBV7-6 and TRBJ1-2): GAGVSQSPRYKVTKRGQDVALRCDPISGHVSLYWYRQALGQGPEFLTYFNYEAQQDKSGLPNDRFSAERPEGSISTLTIQRTEQRDSAMYRCASSLDNTGVGYTFGSGTRLTVV.

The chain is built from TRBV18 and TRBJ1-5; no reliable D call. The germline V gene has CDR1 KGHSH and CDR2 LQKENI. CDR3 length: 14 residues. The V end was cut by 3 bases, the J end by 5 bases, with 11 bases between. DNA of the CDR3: TGTGCCAGCTCACCCTCAGAGACACATCAGCCCCAGCATTTT. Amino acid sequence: CASSPSETHQPQHF. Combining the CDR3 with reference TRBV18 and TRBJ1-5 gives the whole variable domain NAGVMQNPRHLVRRRGQEARLRCSPMKGHSHVYWYRQLPEEGLKFMVYLQKENIIDESGMPKERFSAEFPKEGPSILRIQQVVRGDSAAYFCASSPSETHQPQHFGDGTRLSIL.

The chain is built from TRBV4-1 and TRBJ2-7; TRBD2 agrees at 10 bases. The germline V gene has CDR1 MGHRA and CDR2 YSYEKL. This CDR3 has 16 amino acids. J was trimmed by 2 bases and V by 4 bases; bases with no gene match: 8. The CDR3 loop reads CASSPVGLADPYEQYF. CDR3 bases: TGCGCCAGCAGCCCAGTAGGACTAGCGGATCCCTACGAGCAGTACTTC.

CDR3 sequence reads: CASSQFSATSSYNEQFF. CDR3 nucleotide sequence: TGCGCCAGCAGCCAATTCTCCGCCACGAGCTCCTACAATGAGCAGTTCTTC. This chain connects TRBV4-1 to TRBJ2-1; no clear D. V lost 2 bases to trimming and J lost 0 bases, with 14 bases between them. The CDR3 spans 17 residues. Germline V gene sequence: CDR1 MGHRA, CDR2 YSYEKL.

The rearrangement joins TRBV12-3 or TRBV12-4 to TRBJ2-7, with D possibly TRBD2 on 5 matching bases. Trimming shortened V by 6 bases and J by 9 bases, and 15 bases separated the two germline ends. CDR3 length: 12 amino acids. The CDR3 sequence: CASSRTGLRQYF. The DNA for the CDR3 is TGTGCCAGCAGCAGAACCGGACTTCGGCAGTACTTC.

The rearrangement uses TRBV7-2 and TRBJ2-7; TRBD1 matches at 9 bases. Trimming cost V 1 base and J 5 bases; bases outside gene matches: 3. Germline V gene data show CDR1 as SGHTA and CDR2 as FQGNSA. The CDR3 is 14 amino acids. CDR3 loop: CASSLGDRVDEQYF. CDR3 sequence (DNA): TGTGCCAGCAGCTTAGGGGACAGGGTCGACGAGCAGTACTTC.

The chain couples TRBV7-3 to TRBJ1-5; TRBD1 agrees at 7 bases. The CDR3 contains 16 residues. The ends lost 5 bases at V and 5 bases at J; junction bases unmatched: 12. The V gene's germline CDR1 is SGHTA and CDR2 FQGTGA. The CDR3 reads CASSHRGARGHQPQHF. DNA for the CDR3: TGTGCCAGCAGCCACAGGGGCGCGAGGGGTCATCAGCCCCAGCATTTT.

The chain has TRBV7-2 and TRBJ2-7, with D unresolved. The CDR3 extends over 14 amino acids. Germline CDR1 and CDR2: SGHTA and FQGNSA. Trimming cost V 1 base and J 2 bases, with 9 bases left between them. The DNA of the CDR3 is TGTGCCAGCAGCTTAGGGGCCAGTACCTACGAGCAGTACTTC. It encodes CASSLGASTYEQYF. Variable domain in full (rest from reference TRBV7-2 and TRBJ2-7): GAGVSQSPSNKVTEKGKDVELRCDPISGHTALYWYRQSLGQGLEFLIYFQGNSAPDKSGLPSDRFSAERTGGSVSTLTIQRTQQEDSAVYLCASSLGASTYEQYFGPGTRLTVT.

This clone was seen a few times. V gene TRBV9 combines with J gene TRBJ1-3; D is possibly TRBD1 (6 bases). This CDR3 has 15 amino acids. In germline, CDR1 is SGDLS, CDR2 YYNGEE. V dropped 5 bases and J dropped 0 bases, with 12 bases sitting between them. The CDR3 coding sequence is TGTGCCAGCAGGGCAACAGGGTCCTCTGGAAACACCATATATTTT. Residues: CASRATGSSGNTIYF.

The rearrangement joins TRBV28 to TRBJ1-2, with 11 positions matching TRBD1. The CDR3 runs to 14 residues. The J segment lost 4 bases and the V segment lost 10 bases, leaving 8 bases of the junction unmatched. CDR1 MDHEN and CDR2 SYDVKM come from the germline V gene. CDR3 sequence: CATIGTGGFYGYTF. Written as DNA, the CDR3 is TGTGCCACCATCGGGACAGGGGGATTCTATGGCTACACCTTC.

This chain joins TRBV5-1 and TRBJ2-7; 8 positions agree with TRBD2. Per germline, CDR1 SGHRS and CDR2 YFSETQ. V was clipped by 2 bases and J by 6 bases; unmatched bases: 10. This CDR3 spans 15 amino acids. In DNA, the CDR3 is TGCGCCAGCAGCTTACTGGGGACTAGTGCGAGCGAGCAGTACTTC. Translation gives CASSLLGTSASEQYF.